This TCR beta chain was sequenced in a study of blood T cell repertoires in COVID-19. Study information: The United States, Italy and Spain were the sources of the acute and convalescent COVID-19 samples. PBMCs, B-cell-depleted T cells, or T cells were the source of the cDNA or gDNA that made up the material.

In the authors' methods: By means of reference gene primer amplification, nucleated cell counts were estimated. Assay: immunoSEQ multiplex PCR; the TCRdb copy retains only in-frame clones and omits some. V and J calls and clone size are as listed in that table; D and trimming were resolved from the DNA. The table lists 150,000 to 160,000 clones, about 85% of them singletons. The sample comprised peripheral blood. This TCR came from a man between 60 and 75 years old with COVID-19, enrolled during active disease.

The CDR3 is CASSPGGPFGGETQYF. The CDR3 nucleotides read TGTGCCAGCAGCCCAGGGGGCCCTTTTGGGGGAGAGACCCAGTACTTC. The rearrangement uses TRBV5-4 and TRBJ2-5; 8 bases fit TRBD1. The CDR3 is 16 amino acids. CDR1 and CDR2 (germline): SGHNT, YYREEE (reference sequence). The V segment lost 4 bases and the J segment 4 bases; nucleotides outside the gene matches: 12.